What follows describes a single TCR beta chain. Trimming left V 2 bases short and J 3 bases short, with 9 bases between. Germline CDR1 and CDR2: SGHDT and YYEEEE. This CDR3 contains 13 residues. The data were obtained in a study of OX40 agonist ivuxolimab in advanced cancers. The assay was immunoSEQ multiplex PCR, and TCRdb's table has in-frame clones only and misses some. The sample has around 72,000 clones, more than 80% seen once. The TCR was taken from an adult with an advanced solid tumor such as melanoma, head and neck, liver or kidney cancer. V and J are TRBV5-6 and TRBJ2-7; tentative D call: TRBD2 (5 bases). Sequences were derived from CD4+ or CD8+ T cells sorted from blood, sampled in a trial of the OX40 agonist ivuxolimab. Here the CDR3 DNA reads TGTGCCAGCAGCTTTGGACTGGACTACGAGCAGTACTTC. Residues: CASSFGLDYEQYF.